One sample yielded the 10 T cell receptor beta chains listed below, sequenced in a study of blood T cell repertoires in COVID-19 (dated by TCRdb to 2018 to 2020). The library was generated by the immunoSEQ multiplex PCR assay. The clones in this table, taken by TCRdb from immuneACCESS, are in-frame only. Not every clone is retained; where verified, under half of the shortfall comes from an unresolved V gene, and the cause of the rest is unknown. Present in this sample are about 63,000 clones, around 80% of which were seen just once. Approximately 12% of the sample belongs to the ten largest clones. The material sequenced was peripheral blood. These receptors came from a human donor in a cohort sampled during active COVID-19.

The count of this clone is one. The chain is built from TRBV7-2 and TRBJ2-3, with TRBD2 matching over 11 bases. The CDR3 has 15 residues. J lost 0 bases, V lost 4 bases, and 0 bases had no gene match. Germline CDR1 is SGHTA and CDR2 is FQGNSA. The DNA of the CDR3 is TGTGCCAGCAGCTGGACTAGCGGGAGCACAGATACGCAGTATTTT. The encoded protein is CASSWTSGSTDTQYF.

The rearrangement uses TRBV6-5 and TRBJ2-7, with unresolved D. Germline-derived CDR1 and CDR2 are MNHEY and SVGAGI. Trimming stripped 6 bases from V and 0 bases from J, with 9 bases between. The CDR3 length is 13 residues. This chain's CDR3 is CASRPPVSYEQYF. CDR3 in DNA: TGTGCCAGCAGACCGCCGGTCTCCTACGAGCAGTACTTC.

The chain carries TRBV18 and TRBJ2-7; 9 bases agree with TRBD1. The CDR3 consists of 15 residues. J gave up 0 bases and V 3 bases, and 3 bases lay outside the gene matches. The germline CDR1 and CDR2 sequences are KGHSH and LQKENI. CDR3 in DNA: TGTGCCAGCTCACCCGGGACAGGGCCCTCCTACGAGCAGTACTTC. Translating it yields CASSPGTGPSYEQYF. Supplemented by reference TRBV18 and TRBJ2-7, the full variable domain reads NAGVMQNPRHLVRRRGQEARLRCSPMKGHSHVYWYRQLPEEGLKFMVYLQKENIIDESGMPKERFSAEFPKEGPSILRIQQVVRGDSAAYFCASSPGTGPSYEQYFGPGTRLTVT.

This chain uses TRBV12-3 or TRBV12-4 with TRBJ2-7, with 9 positions matching TRBD2. This CDR3 contains 12 residues. The V and J ends lost 8 bases and 6 bases, in that order; junction bases with no gene match: 5. The CDR3 here is CASGRGGGEQYF. The CDR3 coding sequence is TGTGCCAGCGGGCGGGGGGGTGGCGAGCAGTACTTC.

The V gene is TRBV6-6, the J gene TRBJ2-7; unclear D gene. CDR1 is MNHNY and CDR2 is SVGAGI in the germline V gene (reference sequence). Between the trimmed V and J ends, which lost 2 bases and 6 bases, there was a span of 8 bases. The CDR3 covers 12 residues. CDR3 coding DNA: TGTGCCAGCAGTTACCCCGCCGGCGAGCAGTACTTC. Encoded protein: CASSYPAGEQYF.

CDR3 DNA sequence: TGCAGCGTGGCGGGGTCGGGAAACACCATATATTTT. Its translation: CSVAGSGNTIYF. V gene TRBV29-1 combines with J gene TRBJ1-3; no reliable D call. Per the germline V gene, CDR1 is SQVTM and CDR2 is ANQGSEA. CDR3 size: 12 residues. V lost 6 bases to trimming and J lost 4 bases, with 10 bases between them.

This chain connects TRBV27 to TRBJ2-1, with D hard to call. This CDR3 contains 12 residues. CDR1 is MNHEY, CDR2 SMNVEV, per germline (reference sequence). V lost 3 bases and J 5 bases, leaving 5 bases between the germline ends. The CDR3 loop reads CASSFQNNEQFF. The CDR3 coding sequence is TGTGCCAGCAGTTTTCAGAACAATGAGCAGTTCTTC.

V and J are TRBV4-3 and TRBJ1-4; D is unclear. With 1 base removed from V and 2 bases from J, the gap between germline ends came to 11 bases. The germline V gene encodes CDR1 LGHNA and CDR2 YSLEER. The CDR3 sequence is 16 residues long. In DNA form, the CDR3 reads TGCGCCAGCAGCCAAGGTCAGACTACCACTAATGAAAAACTGTTTTTT. Translating gives CASSQGQTTTNEKLFF.

This chain uses TRBV7-2 with TRBJ1-2; 8 bases are a match to TRBD1. V was clipped by 1 base and J by 8 bases; unmatched bases: 9. The CDR3 loop spans 15 amino acids. CDR1 and CDR2 from the germline V gene are SGHTA and FQGNSA. The CDR3 coding sequence is TGTGCCAGCAGCTTAGTCTTGGCAGGGGGCGACGGCTACACCTTC. This translates into CASSLVLAGGDGYTF.

The J gene is TRBJ1-6, the V gene TRBV7-9, with 9 bases fitting TRBD1. Trimming took 4 bases from V and 10 from J; bases not matched to a gene: 8. The germline V gene has CDR1 SEHNR and CDR2 FQNEAQ (reference sequence). The CDR3 is 15 amino acids. CDR3 amino acids: CASSSAAGQGSPLHF. The CDR3, as DNA: TGTGCCAGCAGCTCCGCGGCGGGACAGGGATCACCCCTCCACTTT.